Listed below are T cell receptor beta chains from one sample, sequenced in a study of T cells after yellow fever vaccination. A single record per CDR3 protein comes from TCRdb applying MiXCR to the 5' RACE reads. The sample lists more than 80,000 distinct CDR3 sequences; less than 6% were seen once. This material consisted of CD8+ T cells sorted from PBMCs, taken 10 days after the yellow fever booster vaccination. These receptors were collected from a young man who received the YFV17D yellow fever vaccine. The CDR3 runs from the conserved cysteine through the conserved F or W. Each record gives: clone size, J gene, D gene, V gene, CDR3 DNA, CDR3 protein. D genes are given only for firm matches. The listing skips clone size in some rows; elsewhere it reads once, few, many or a size class.

>-|TRBJ1-5|TRBD1|TRBV6-5
TGTGCCAGCACCCCATCAGGGGGCGAACAGCCCCAGCATTTT
CASTPSGGEQPQHF
>-|TRBJ2-3|-|TRBV11-3
TGTGCCAGCAGCCCAGGACAGGGAGGGAACACAGATACGCAGTATTTT
CASSPGQGGNTDTQYF
>-|TRBJ1-2|TRBD1|TRBV12-3/TRBV12-4
TGTGCCAGCAGGAGGACAGGGACGAACTATGGCTACACCTTC
CASRRTGTNYGYTF
>many|TRBJ2-3|-|TRBV6-4
TGTGCCAGCAGTGACGGGGAGGGCACAGATACGCAGTATTTT
CASSDGEGTDTQYF
>few|TRBJ2-1|-|TRBV5-1
TGCGCCAGCAGCTTGATAGCATACAATGAGCAGTTCTTC
CASSLIAYNEQFF
>-|TRBJ1-1|-|TRBV5-1
TGCGCCAGCAGCTCGGGAGGAGTAGCTGAAGCTTTCTTT
CASSSGGVAEAFF
>-|TRBJ1-2|-|TRBV12-3/TRBV12-4
TGTGCCAGCAGTTTAGTTCCGGGACTAGTCGATGGCTACACCTTC
CASSLVPGLVDGYTF
>few|TRBJ1-6|TRBD1|TRBV12-3/TRBV12-4
TGTGCCAGCAGTTTTGAGACAGGGAATTCACCCCTCCACTTT
CASSFETGNSPLHF
>few|TRBJ2-3|-|TRBV10-2
TGCGCCAGCAGGGGGACATCCACTAGCACAGATACGCAGTATTTT
CASRGTSTSTDTQYF
>-|TRBJ2-1|-|TRBV23-1
TGCGCCAGCAGTCAACATAACGGATACAATGAGCAGTTCTTC
CASSQHNGYNEQFF
>-|TRBJ2-7|TRBD2|TRBV12-3/TRBV12-4
TGTGCCAGCAGCGTAGCGGGGGGCTACGAGCAGTACTTC
CASSVAGGYEQYF
>many|TRBJ2-7|-|TRBV7-2
TGTGCCAGCAGCCCTGCCAGGGCCCCCTACGAGCAGTACTTC
CASSPARAPYEQYF
>few|TRBJ2-5|TRBD2|TRBV7-2
TGTGCCAGCAGCTTAGAGGCACTAGCGGGGTGGGAGACCCAGTACTTC
CASSLEALAGWETQYF
>many|TRBJ2-3|-|TRBV7-8
TGTGCCAGCAGCGAAAACATGATAGGGGGGGATACGCAGTATTTT
CASSENMIGGDTQYF
>few|TRBJ2-5|TRBD2|TRBV2
TGTGCCAGCCCCGGGGGACTAGCGCTGGAGACCCAGTACTTC
CASPGGLALETQYF
>-|TRBJ1-2|-|TRBV4-1
TGCGCCAGCAGCCAAGTTAGTCCGGGACGTGATGGCTACACCTTC
CASSQVSPGRDGYTF
>few|TRBJ1-5|-|TRBV18
TGTGCCAGCTCAACGGGACGAAGCAATCAGCCCCAGCATTTT
CASSTGRSNQPQHF
>few|TRBJ1-1|-|TRBV5-1
TGCGCCAGCAGCTTGGAGAGCTCGAAGACCTCACAAGCTTTCTTT
CASSLESSKTSQAFF
>-|TRBJ2-5|TRBD2|TRBV7-2
TGTGCCAGCAGCCCCCCCCCGGGACTAGCGAAAGAGACCCAGTACTTC
CASSPPPGLAKETQYF
>-|TRBJ2-7|-|TRBV20-1
TGCAGTGCCCGGAGGGGTTACGAGCAGTACTTC
CSARRGYEQYF
>few|TRBJ2-3|TRBD2|TRBV29-1
TGCAGCGTTGAAGATCTCGGGGAAAGCGGGGGGGCAGTACATACGCAGTATTTT
CSVEDLGESGGAVHTQYF
>few|TRBJ2-7|TRBD1|TRBV29-1
TGCAGCACCGGGACAGCCTACGAGCAGTACTTC
CSTGTAYEQYF
>-|TRBJ2-5|-|TRBV10-2
TGCGCCAGCAGTGGGTACAATGAGCAAGAGACCCAGTACTTC
CASSGYNEQETQYF
>once|TRBJ2-6|TRBD1|TRBV10-3
TGTGCCATCAGTGAGTCCTCCTGGACAGGGACAGGGGCCAACGTCCTGACTTTC
CAISESSWTGTGANVLTF
>-|TRBJ1-5|TRBD1|TRBV9
TGTGCCAGCAGCGTAGACCAGGGGGCGAATCAGCCCCAGCATTTT
CASSVDQGANQPQHF
>-|TRBJ1-2|TRBD1|TRBV4-2
TGTGCCAGCAGAGACCGGACAGGTCACCTAAACTATGGCTACACCTTC
CASRDRTGHLNYGYTF
>many|TRBJ2-5|-|TRBV6-2/TRBV6-3
TGTGCCAGCACCCCTTTGGAACAAGAGACCCAGTACTTC
CASTPLEQETQYF
>many|TRBJ2-1|-|TRBV12-1
TGTGCCAGCAGCTTTGGACTAGCGGGGGGGCGTCGGCAGTTCTTC
CASSFGLAGGRRQFF
>few|TRBJ2-7|-|TRBV6-2/TRBV6-3
TGTGCCAGCAGTTCGACAGATCCCCAGGAGCAGTACTTC
CASSSTDPQEQYF
>many|TRBJ1-5|TRBD1|TRBV7-6
TGTGCCAGCAGCCGGGGACAGGGGAGCAATCAGCCCCAGCATTTT
CASSRGQGSNQPQHF
>few|TRBJ2-1|TRBD1|TRBV12-3/TRBV12-4
TGTGCCAGCAGTTTTATCGGGACAGGGGGCAATGAGCAGTTCTTC
CASSFIGTGGNEQFF
>many|TRBJ2-1|-|TRBV4-3
TGCGCCAGCAGCCACGCCCAGAGCAATGAGCAGTTCTTC
CASSHAQSNEQFF
>-|TRBJ2-3|-|TRBV21-1
TGTGCCAGCAGCACGAAATCCGGGACTAGAGCAGATACGCAGTATTTT
CASSTKSGTRADTQYF
>-|TRBJ1-1|-|TRBV11-2
TGTGCCAGCAGCTTAGTGCCAGGGGAGGATTTCATGAACACTGAAGCTTTCTTT
CASSLVPGEDFMNTEAFF
>few|TRBJ2-7|-|TRBV14
TGTGCCAGCAGCCAATTTGCGGGATCCTACGAGCAGTACTTC
CASSQFAGSYEQYF
>few|TRBJ1-6|TRBD1|TRBV6-5
TGTGCCAGCCCCAACCTCAAGGGACAGGTCCATTGGAGGTACTCACCCCTCCACTTT
CASPNLKGQVHWRYSPLHF
>-|TRBJ2-2|TRBD2|TRBV11-2
TGTGCCAGCAGCCCTTGGGGGGGGGGCACCGGGGAGCTGTTTTTT
CASSPWGGGTGELFF
>-|TRBJ2-5|-|TRBV20-1
TGCAGTGCTAGTTCCGCTCCACGACAGTCCAGGGAGACCCAGTACTTC
CSASSAPRQSRETQYF
>-|TRBJ2-7|TRBD2|TRBV5-1
TGCGCCAGCAGCTCGGCTGGACTAGCGGGGGGCCCCTACTTC
CASSSAGLAGGPYF
>few|TRBJ2-5|TRBD1|TRBV12-3/TRBV12-4
TGTGCCAGCAGTCAGGGGGAAGAGACCCAGTACTTC
CASSQGEETQYF
>few|TRBJ1-2|-|TRBV5-5
TGTGCCAGCAGCTTTGGGGTATACAACTATGGCTACACCTTC
CASSFGVYNYGYTF
>-|TRBJ2-7|-|TRBV27
TGTGCCAGCAGAGGGGAGAGGAACGAGCAGTACTTC
CASRGERNEQYF